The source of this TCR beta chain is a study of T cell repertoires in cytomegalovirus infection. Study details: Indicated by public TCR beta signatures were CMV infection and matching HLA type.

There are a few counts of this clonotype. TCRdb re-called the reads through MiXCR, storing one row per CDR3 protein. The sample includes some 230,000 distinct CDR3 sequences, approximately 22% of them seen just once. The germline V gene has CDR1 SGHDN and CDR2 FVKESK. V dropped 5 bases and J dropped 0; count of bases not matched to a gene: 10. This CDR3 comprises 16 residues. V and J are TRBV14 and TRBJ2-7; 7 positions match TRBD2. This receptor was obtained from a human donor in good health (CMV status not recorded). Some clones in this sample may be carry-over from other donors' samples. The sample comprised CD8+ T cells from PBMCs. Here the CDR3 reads CASSSRGMISSYEQYF. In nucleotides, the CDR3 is TGTGCCAGCAGCTCGCGGGGGATGATAAGCTCCTACGAGCAGTACTTC.